This TCR beta chain was captured in a study of T-cell memory formation after mild COVID-19. About the research overall: Among the donors, TCR clusters were largely specific to each donor.

Notes on the study in general: Later expanders leaned toward CD4+, whereas clones contracting from day 15 to 85 were balanced CD4/CD8. For contracting clones, CD4+ ones sat mainly in CM and EM, CD8+ in EMRA.

Of note for this clonotype: Its antigen is unidentified.

Germline V gives CDR1 MGHRA, CDR2 YSYEKL. The CDR3 is 15 residues long. Trimming left V 1 base short and J 3 bases short, with 12 bases between. 5'RACE, which relied on constant-segment primers, yielded TCR alpha and TCR beta cDNA libraries carrying sample barcodes and UMIs. TCRdb called the 5' RACE reads again in MiXCR, with one record for every CDR3 protein. In the table there are some 310,000 distinct CDR3 sequences, 20% of which are singletons. Sequencing was done on a sample of PBMCs or a T cell subset sorted from them (not recorded which). The sequence came from a man between 18 and 35 years old who had mild COVID-19 (a few samples of this study predate the infection). Cell type and time point are not known. The genes are TRBV4-1 and TRBJ2-5, with a tentative D call TRBD1 (5 bases). The CDR3 DNA is TGCGCCAGCAGCCAAGGAGAAAGGGGTAAAGAGACCCAGTACTTC. This translates into CASSQGERGKETQYF.